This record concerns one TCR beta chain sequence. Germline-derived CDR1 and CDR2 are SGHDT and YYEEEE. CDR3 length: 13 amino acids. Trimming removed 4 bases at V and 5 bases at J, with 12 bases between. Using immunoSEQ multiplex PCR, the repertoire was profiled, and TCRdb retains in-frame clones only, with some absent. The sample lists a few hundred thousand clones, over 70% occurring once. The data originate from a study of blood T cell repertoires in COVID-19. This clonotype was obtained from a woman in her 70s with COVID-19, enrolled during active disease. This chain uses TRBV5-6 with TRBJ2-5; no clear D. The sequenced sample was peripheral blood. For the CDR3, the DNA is TGTGCCAGCAGCGTGAGTGCCGTTGAGACCCAGTACTTC. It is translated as CASSVSAVETQYF.